The rows below give T cell receptor beta chains drawn from one sample of a study of blood T cell repertoires in COVID-19. TCRdb's table, derived via immunoSEQ multiplex PCR, lists solely in-frame clones and lacks some. Found here are some 80,000 clones, about 80% of them singletons; the top ten hold roughly 9%. The sequenced sample was peripheral blood. The receptors stem from a human donor in a cohort sampled during active COVID-19. Both conserved end residues are part of each CDR3. Fields, in order: J gene, D gene, V gene, clone size, CDR3 DNA, CDR3 protein. The D gene is left open where the match is weak. Clone size is given for some rows only: seen once, a few or many times, or a class if the clone is expanded.

>TRBJ2-7|-|TRBV6-1|-
TGTGCCAGCAGTGAAGCCGGAGGGGGCCCTTCCTACGAGCAGTACTTC
CASSEAGGGPSYEQYF
>TRBJ1-2|TRBD1|TRBV5-1|-
TGCGCCAGCAGCGCCGTCGGACAGGGAGGAAATGGCTACACCTTC
CASSAVGQGGNGYTF
>TRBJ2-1|-|TRBV3-1/TRBV3-2|-
TGTGCCAGCAGCCAAGATGGTATGGGGCGCGAGCAGTTCTTC
CASSQDGMGREQFF
>TRBJ1-1|-|TRBV6-2/TRBV6-3|-
TGTGCCAGCAGTACGGGAGGGCAGAACACTGAAGCTTTCTTT
CASSTGGQNTEAFF
>TRBJ1-2|-|TRBV6-1|-
TGTGCCAGCAGTGAATCCCTAGGGGTAGGCTACACCTTC
CASSESLGVGYTF
>TRBJ2-5|-|TRBV5-1|-
TGCGCCAGCAGCCAGGACGGGGGGCAGGGGACCCAGTACTTC
CASSQDGGQGTQYF
>TRBJ1-1|-|TRBV10-3|-
TGTGCCATCAGTGAGAGAGGGAGGGAACACACTGAAGCTTTCTTT
CAISERGREHTEAFF
>TRBJ1-1|-|TRBV18|-
TGTGCCAGCTCACCAGGTCCAGAGAACACTGAAGCTTTCTTT
CASSPGPENTEAFF
>TRBJ1-1|-|TRBV19|-
TGTGCCTCTCAGAGGGTCACTGAAGCTTTCTTT
CASQRVTEAFF
>TRBJ2-3|-|TRBV2|-
TGTGCCAGCAGTGAATCCCAGGGGTACGTCACGGATACGCAGTATTTT
CASSESQGYVTDTQYF
>TRBJ2-1|TRBD2|TRBV7-2|once
TGTGCCAGCAGCTTAGAGGTTCCTAGCGGGGGTAAGGATGAGCAGTTCTTC
CASSLEVPSGGKDEQFF
>TRBJ2-7|TRBD1|TRBV16|-
TGTGCCAGCAGCCAGGACAGGGGCAGCAACGAGCAGTACTTC
CASSQDRGSNEQYF
>TRBJ2-5|TRBD2|TRBV6-2/TRBV6-3|once
TGTGCCAGCAGTTACTCCCGGACTAGAGGGCAAGAGACCCAGTACTTC
CASSYSRTRGQETQYF
>TRBJ1-6|-|TRBV7-8|-
TGTGCCAGCAGCTTGAACCGCCGAGGGCTGGGTTCACCCCTCCACTTT
CASSLNRRGLGSPLHF
>TRBJ2-1|TRBD1|TRBV18|-
TGTGCCAGCTCACCAATGGGCCAGGGGGCCTACAATGAGCAGTTCTTC
CASSPMGQGAYNEQFF
>TRBJ2-7|-|TRBV23-1|-
TGCGCCAGCAGTCACTTACGGGGATGTATAGACTTC
CASSHLRGCIDF
>TRBJ2-7|-|TRBV28|-
TGTGCCAGCGAGGGCAGTTCCTACGAGCAGTACTTC
CASEGSSYEQYF
>TRBJ1-2|-|TRBV13|-
TGTGCCAGCAGCTTCAGCGGGGCGGGTGGCTACACCTTC
CASSFSGAGGYTF
>TRBJ2-7|TRBD1|TRBV7-3|-
TGTGCCAGCAGCCCCGGTGGGACAGGGGGATACGAGCAGTACTTC
CASSPGGTGGYEQYF
>TRBJ2-3|-|TRBV30|-
TGTGCCTGGAGTTCCGACACGACCCTCACAGATACGCAGTATTTT
CAWSSDTTLTDTQYF
>TRBJ2-1|TRBD1|TRBV5-1|-
TGCGCCAGCAGCTTAACAGGGGGCTGGGGTGAGCAGTTCTTC
CASSLTGGWGEQFF
>TRBJ2-5|TRBD1|TRBV9|-
TGTGCCAGCAGCGACTACCACAGGGGTCAAACCCAAGAGACCCAGTACTTC
CASSDYHRGQTQETQYF
>TRBJ1-1|TRBD1|TRBV5-1|-
TGCGCCAGCAGCTTGACAGGGGTAGGCTTGAACACTGAAGCTTTCTTT
CASSLTGVGLNTEAFF
>TRBJ2-1|TRBD2|TRBV2|-
TGTGCCAGCAGCCGGGGGACTAGCGGGGTGTATGAGCAGTTCTTC
CASSRGTSGVYEQFF
>TRBJ1-5|-|TRBV28|-
TGTGCCAGCAGTTGGAAGGGGTGGCGCAATCAGCCCCAGCATTTT
CASSWKGWRNQPQHF
>TRBJ2-1|TRBD2|TRBV7-8|-
TGTGCCAGCAGCTCGTCGGGACTAGCGGCCAATGAGCAGTTCTTC
CASSSSGLAANEQFF
>TRBJ1-3|-|TRBV11-1|-
TGTGCCAGCAGCTTCGAGAGCTCTGGAAACACCATATATTTT
CASSFESSGNTIYF
>TRBJ2-3|-|TRBV9|-
TGTGCCAGCCGTCGGGCGGGGAACCTAGATACGCAGTATTTT
CASRRAGNLDTQYF
>TRBJ2-5|-|TRBV5-1|-
TGCGCCAGCAGCTGGGCAGGGACTCAAGAGACCCAGTACTTC
CASSWAGTQETQYF
>TRBJ2-3|-|TRBV2|once
TGTGCCAGCAGTGAAGGGAGTTTGCAGTATTTT
CASSEGSLQYF
>TRBJ2-2|-|TRBV30|once
TGTGCCTGGAGTCAAGGACTTACCGGGGAGCTGTTTTTT
CAWSQGLTGELFF
>TRBJ2-2|TRBD1|TRBV19|-
TGTGCCAGTAGTCCCCCCAGGGGGCCAGTTACCGGGGAGCTGTTTTTT
CASSPPRGPVTGELFF
>TRBJ2-3|TRBD2|TRBV18|-
TGTGCCAGCTCACTCCTAGCGGCGGGGGCAGATACGCAGTATTTT
CASSLLAAGADTQYF
>TRBJ2-5|TRBD2|TRBV28|-
TGTGCCAGCAGTCCTACTAGCGGGAGGGTCTGGGGGCAAGAGACCCAGTACTTC
CASSPTSGRVWGQETQYF
>TRBJ2-7|TRBD1|TRBV6-5|-
TGTGCCAGCAGGGGGGGACAGGTGAGCTCCTACGAGCAGTACTTC
CASRGGQVSSYEQYF
>TRBJ2-7|TRBD2|TRBV6-5|-
TGTGCCAGCAAGAAGTTAGCGGGCTACGAGCAGTACTTC
CASKKLAGYEQYF
>TRBJ2-7|-|TRBV5-6|-
TGTGCCAGCAGCTCCCTGGGCGCACCCAAGTACTTC
CASSSLGAPKYF
>TRBJ1-6|-|TRBV27|-
TGTGCCAGCAGTCCCGGCCGAGGTAATTCACCCCTCCACTTT
CASSPGRGNSPLHF
>TRBJ1-6|-|TRBV19|-
TGTGCCAGTAGTCCCGTGACCCAAGGGAGCTCCTATAATTCACCCCTCCACTTT
CASSPVTQGSSYNSPLHF
>TRBJ1-1|TRBD1|TRBV30|-
TGTGCCTGTAAGGGACAGGTGAACACTGAAGCTTTCTTT
CACKGQVNTEAFF
>TRBJ1-2|-|TRBV28|-
TGTGCCAGCACCGGACAGAAGAGTAACTATGGCTACACCTTC
CASTGQKSNYGYTF
>TRBJ2-2|TRBD1|TRBV14|-
TGTGCCAGCCGTTTCGGGACAGGGGTGACCGGGGAGCTGTTTTTT
CASRFGTGVTGELFF
>TRBJ2-1|TRBD2|TRBV7-9|-
TGTGCCAGCAGCCCAGGCTGGGGCGGGAGCTCCGTCAATGAGCAGTTCTTC
CASSPGWGGSSVNEQFF
>TRBJ2-1|TRBD1|TRBV10-1|-
TGCGCCAGCAGTGACGAAGGACAGGGGAGGTACAATGAGCAGTTCTTC
CASSDEGQGRYNEQFF
>TRBJ2-5|TRBD2|TRBV5-1|-
TGCGCCAGCAGCCCTAGCGGGAGGTACCAAGAGACCCAGTACTTC
CASSPSGRYQETQYF
>TRBJ2-2|-|TRBV19|once
TGTGCCAGTAGTGTCCTGTATGGGCAAATGGGCACCGGGGAGCTGTTTTTT
CASSVLYGQMGTGELFF
>TRBJ2-7|TRBD1|TRBV9|-
TGTGCCAGCAGCCTTAGGGACAGGGGCGAGCAGTACTTC
CASSLRDRGEQYF
>TRBJ1-2|TRBD1|TRBV4-1|-
TGCGCCAGCAGCCGGGACAGTTCTAACTATGGCTACACCTTC
CASSRDSSNYGYTF
>TRBJ1-1|-|TRBV20-1|few
TGCAGCGGGGAGCGGGTCACTGAAGCTTTCTTT
CSGERVTEAFF
>TRBJ1-3|-|TRBV2|-
TGTGCCAGCAGTGACCGAGGAATCGGCATATATTTT
CASSDRGIGIYF
>TRBJ1-3|-|TRBV5-1|once
TGCGCCAGCAGCTTGGACAACTCTGGAAACACCATATATTTT
CASSLDNSGNTIYF